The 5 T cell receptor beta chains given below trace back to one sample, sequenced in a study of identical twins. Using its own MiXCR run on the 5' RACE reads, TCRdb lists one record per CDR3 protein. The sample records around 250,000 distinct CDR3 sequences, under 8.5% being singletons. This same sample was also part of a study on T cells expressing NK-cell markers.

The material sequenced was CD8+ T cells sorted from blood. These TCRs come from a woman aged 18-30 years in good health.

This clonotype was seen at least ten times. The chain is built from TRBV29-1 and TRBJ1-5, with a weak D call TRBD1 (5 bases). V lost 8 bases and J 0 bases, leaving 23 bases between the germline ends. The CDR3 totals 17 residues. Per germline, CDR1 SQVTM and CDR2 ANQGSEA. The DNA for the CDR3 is TGCAGCCCACGGAGGGCTGCAGGGACTAATAGCAATCAGCCCCAGCATTTT. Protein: CSPRRAAGTNSNQPQHF.

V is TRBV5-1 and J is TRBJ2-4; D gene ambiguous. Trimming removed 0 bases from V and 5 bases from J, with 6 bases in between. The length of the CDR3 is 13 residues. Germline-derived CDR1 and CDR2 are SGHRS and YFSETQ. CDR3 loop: CASSLEAENIQYF. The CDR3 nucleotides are TGCGCCAGCAGCTTGGAAGCTGAAAACATTCAGTACTTC.

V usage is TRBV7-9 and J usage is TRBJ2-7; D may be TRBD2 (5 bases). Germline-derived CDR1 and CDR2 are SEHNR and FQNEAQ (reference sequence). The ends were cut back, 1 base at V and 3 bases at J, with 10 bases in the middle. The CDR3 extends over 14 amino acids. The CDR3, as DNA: TGTGCCAGCAGCTTAGAGCGGCTGTACTACGAGCAGTACTTC. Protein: CASSLERLYYEQYF.

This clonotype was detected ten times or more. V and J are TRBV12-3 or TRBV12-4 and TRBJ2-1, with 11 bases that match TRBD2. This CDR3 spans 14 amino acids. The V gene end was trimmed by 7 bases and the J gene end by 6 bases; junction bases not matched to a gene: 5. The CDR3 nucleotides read TGTGCCAGCACCGATGGGACTAGCGGCAATGAGCAGTTCTTC. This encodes CASTDGTSGNEQFF.

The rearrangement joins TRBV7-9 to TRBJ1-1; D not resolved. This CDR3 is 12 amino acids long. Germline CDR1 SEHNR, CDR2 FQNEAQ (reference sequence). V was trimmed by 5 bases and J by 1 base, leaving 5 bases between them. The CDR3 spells CASSHRNTEAFF. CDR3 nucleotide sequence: TGTGCCAGCAGCCACAGGAACACTGAAGCTTTCTTT.